This TCR beta chain appears in the sequencing data of a study of shared clonotypes between healthy human individuals. Generated by immunoSEQ multiplex PCR, the TCRdb table keeps only in-frame clones and is missing some. The sample consists of 650,000 to 700,000 clones, 90% of them appearing once. Trimming took off 1 base at V and 8 bases at J, with 17 bases between the two ends. The CDR3 spans 15 residues. The germline V gene has CDR1 SNHLY and CDR2 FYNNEI. General observations from the study: Though the depth was large, rarefaction showed that sorted-subset sequencing was incomplete. Memory subsets generally showed smaller estimated richness than naive subsets did. Among a handful of donors, approximately 5% of naive CD4 clonotypes were found in common.

With respect to this clone: Its matching antigen is unknown.

Each sample came from a Caucasian adult donor living in Nashville, Tennessee. The sequencing sample was made of memory CD8+ T cells from PBMCs. The subset here: CD45RO+ cells pooled with CCR7-negative TemRA cells. V gene TRBV2 combines with J gene TRBJ1-2; D unresolved. The TCR comes from a man younger than 30 in good health. Some clones in this sample may be carry-over from other donors' samples. This CDR3 reads CASSEGRLPGGGYTF. The CDR3 region has the DNA TGTGCCAGCAGTGAAGGTCGGCTGCCAGGTGGGGGCTACACCTTC.